The source of this T cell receptor beta chain is a study of T cell repertoires in cytomegalovirus infection (dated by TCRdb to about 2019). A note on the overall study: Recently identified HLA-C-restricted CMV epitopes, whose presentation resists viral immunomodulation, were targeted by peptide stimulations together with well-studied HLA-B-restricted epitopes. Because public TCR beta signatures pointed to carriage of CMV infection together with the matching HLA type, the HLA type of each donor mattered for the analysis.

Instrument on record: Illumina HiSeq 1500. In TCRdb, the public reads were trimmed at Q25 with fastp and aligned with MiXCR, with productive beta chains retained. Each CDR3 protein appears once, grouped with its most common genes and DNA. This sample comprises around 430,000 distinct CDR3 sequences, approximately 46% of them detected only once. Jointly, the top ten make up about 41% of the sample. Ends trimmed: V by 5 bases, J by 1 base; bases unmatched to a gene: 11. The germline V gene sets CDR1 to SGHTA and CDR2 to FQGNSA. From the cysteine through the phenylalanine, the CDR3 covers 16 amino acids. Only CDR3 DNA remains: 48 bases, in frame from the first base. Findings and caveats that apply to the study as a whole: In both this cohort and an independent cohort of 352 donors, the cumulative frequency of public TCR beta family members distinguished carriers of CMV infection plus the relevant HLA type. The ex vivo response was dominated by HLA-C-restricted CMV-specific TCR beta clonotypes, and the single most frequent clonotype in two of eight donors was supplied by these HLA-C-restricted clonotypes.

What the treatment or condition label conveys for this sample: in vitro stimulation with specific CMV peptide epitopes to enrich CMV-specific T cells. This clonotype was observed at least ten times. The clone's antigen remains unknown. Per-base qualities were not stored, and no clone one base away is much larger. Specimen: cultured PBMCs, collected from culture after CMV antigen stimulation. The sequence came from a human donor in good health (CMV status not recorded). Some clones in this sample may be carry-over from other donors' samples. This sequence uses TRBV7-2 and TRBJ2-7, with 7 bases matching TRBD2. The nucleotides are TGTGCCAGCAGCCCAAAAGGCGGGAGCAGGTCCTACGAGCAGTACTTC. Translated, it reads CASSPKGGSRSYEQYF.